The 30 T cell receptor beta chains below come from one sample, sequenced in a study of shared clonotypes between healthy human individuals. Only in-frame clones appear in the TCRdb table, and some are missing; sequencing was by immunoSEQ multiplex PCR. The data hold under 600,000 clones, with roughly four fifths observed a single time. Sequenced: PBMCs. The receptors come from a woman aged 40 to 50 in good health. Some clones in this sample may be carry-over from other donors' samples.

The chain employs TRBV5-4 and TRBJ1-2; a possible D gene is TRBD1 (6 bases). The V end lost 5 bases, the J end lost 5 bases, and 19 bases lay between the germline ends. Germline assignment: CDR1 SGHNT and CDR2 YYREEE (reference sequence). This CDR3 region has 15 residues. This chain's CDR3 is CASRVARPGEYGYTF. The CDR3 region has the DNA TGTGCCAGCAGAGTAGCCCGGCCAGGGGAGTATGGCTACACCTTC.

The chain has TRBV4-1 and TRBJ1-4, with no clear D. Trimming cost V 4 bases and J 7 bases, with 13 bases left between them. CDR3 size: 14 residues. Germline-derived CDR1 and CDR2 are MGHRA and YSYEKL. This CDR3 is CASSRGGFGEKLFF. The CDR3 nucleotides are TGCGCCAGCAGCCGGGGAGGGTTTGGTGAAAAACTGTTTTTT.

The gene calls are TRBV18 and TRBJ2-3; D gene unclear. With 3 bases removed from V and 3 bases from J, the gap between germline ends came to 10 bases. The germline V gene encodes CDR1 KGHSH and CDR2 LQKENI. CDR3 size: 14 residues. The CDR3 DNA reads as TGTGCCAGCTCACCCACACCGGTGACAGATACGCAGTATTTT. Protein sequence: CASSPTPVTDTQYF.

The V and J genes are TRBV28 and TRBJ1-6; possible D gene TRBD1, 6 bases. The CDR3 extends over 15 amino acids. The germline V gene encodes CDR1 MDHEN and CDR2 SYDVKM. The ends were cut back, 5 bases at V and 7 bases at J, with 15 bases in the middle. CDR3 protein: CASSPPRTVNSPLHF. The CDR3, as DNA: TGTGCCAGCAGTCCCCCTAGGACAGTAAATTCACCCCTCCACTTT.

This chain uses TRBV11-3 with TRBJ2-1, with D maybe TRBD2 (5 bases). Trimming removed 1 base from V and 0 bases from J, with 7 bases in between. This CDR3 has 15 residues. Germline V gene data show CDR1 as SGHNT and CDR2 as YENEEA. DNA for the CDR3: TGTGCCAGCAGCTTAGGTCGGGGCTCCTACAATGAGCAGTTCTTC. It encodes CASSLGRGSYNEQFF.

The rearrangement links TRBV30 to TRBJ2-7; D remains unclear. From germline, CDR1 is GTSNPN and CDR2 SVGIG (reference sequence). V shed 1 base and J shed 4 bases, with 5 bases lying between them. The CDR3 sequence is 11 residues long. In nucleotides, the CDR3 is TGTGCCTGGAGTGCCAGATACGAGCAGTACTTC. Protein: CAWSARYEQYF.

The CDR3 reads CASRRQVVADQPQHF. The DNA of the CDR3 is TGTGCCAGTAGGAGACAGGTCGTCGCGGATCAGCCCCAGCATTTT. V is TRBV19 and J is TRBJ1-5; D perhaps matches TRBD1 (6 bases). Germline V gene data show CDR1 as LNHDA and CDR2 as SQIVND (reference sequence). The V end lost 6 bases, the J end lost 5 bases, and 17 bases lay between the germline ends. The CDR3 is 15 amino acids.

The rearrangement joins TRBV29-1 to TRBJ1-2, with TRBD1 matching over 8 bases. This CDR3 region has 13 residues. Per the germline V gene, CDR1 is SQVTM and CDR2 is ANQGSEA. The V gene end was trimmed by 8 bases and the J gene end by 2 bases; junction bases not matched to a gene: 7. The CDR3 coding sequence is TGCAGCAGTACAGGGGGACCCAACTATGGCTACACCTTC. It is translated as CSSTGGPNYGYTF.

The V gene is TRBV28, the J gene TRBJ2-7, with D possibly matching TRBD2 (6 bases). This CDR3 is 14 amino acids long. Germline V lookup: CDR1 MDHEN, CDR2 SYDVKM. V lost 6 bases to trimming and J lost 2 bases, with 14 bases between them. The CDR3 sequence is CASRPAGGTYEQYF. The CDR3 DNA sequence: TGTGCCAGCAGACCCGCTGGGGGGACCTACGAGCAGTACTTC.

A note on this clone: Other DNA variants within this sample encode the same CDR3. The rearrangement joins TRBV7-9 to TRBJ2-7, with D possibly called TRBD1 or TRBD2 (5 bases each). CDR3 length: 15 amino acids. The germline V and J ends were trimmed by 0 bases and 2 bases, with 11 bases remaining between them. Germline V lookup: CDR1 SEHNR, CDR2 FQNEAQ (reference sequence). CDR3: CASSLAGTEAYEQYF. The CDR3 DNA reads TGTGCCAGCAGCTTAGCCGGGACCGAGGCCTACGAGCAGTACTTC.

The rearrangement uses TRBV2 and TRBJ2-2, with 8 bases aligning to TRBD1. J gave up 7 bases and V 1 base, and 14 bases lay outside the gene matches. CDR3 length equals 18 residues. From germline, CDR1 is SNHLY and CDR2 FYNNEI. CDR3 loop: CASSEGSNQGGQGGELFF. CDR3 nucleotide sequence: TGTGCCAGCAGTGAAGGGTCCAACCAGGGCGGACAGGGCGGGGAGCTGTTTTTT. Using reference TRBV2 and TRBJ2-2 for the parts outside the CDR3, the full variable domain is EPEVTQTPSHQVTQMGQEVILRCVPISNHLYFYWYRQILGQKVEFLVSFYNNEISEKSEIFDDQFSVERPDGSNFTLKIRSTKLEDSAMYFCASSEGSNQGGQGGELFFGEGSRLTVL.

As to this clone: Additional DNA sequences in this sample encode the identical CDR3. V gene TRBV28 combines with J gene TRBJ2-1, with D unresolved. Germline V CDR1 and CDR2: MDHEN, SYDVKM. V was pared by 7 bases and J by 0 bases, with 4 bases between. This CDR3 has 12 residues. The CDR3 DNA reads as TGTGCCAGCACGGGCTCCTACAATGAGCAGTTCTTC. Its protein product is CASTGSYNEQFF. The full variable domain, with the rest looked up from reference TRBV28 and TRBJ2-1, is DVKVTQSSRYLVKRTGEKVFLECVQDMDHENMFWYRQDPGLGLRLIYFSYDVKMKEKGDIPEGYSVSREKKERFSLILESASTNQTSMYLCASTGSYNEQFFGPGTRLTVL.

The CDR3 DNA sequence: TGTGCCAGCAGAGCGGACACAGATACGCAGTATTTT. Protein: CASRADTDTQYF. The genes are TRBV28 and TRBJ2-3; D may be TRBD2 (5 bases). V was trimmed by 6 bases and J by 2 bases, leaving 6 bases between them. CDR3 length: 12 amino acids. CDR1 and CDR2 (germline): MDHEN, SYDVKM.

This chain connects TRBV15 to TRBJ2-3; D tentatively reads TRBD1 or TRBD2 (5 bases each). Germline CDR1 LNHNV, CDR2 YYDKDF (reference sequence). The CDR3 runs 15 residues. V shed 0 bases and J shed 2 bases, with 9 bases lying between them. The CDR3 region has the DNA TGTGCCACCAGCAGAGATCGGGACCACACAGATACGCAGTATTTT. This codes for CATSRDRDHTDTQYF.

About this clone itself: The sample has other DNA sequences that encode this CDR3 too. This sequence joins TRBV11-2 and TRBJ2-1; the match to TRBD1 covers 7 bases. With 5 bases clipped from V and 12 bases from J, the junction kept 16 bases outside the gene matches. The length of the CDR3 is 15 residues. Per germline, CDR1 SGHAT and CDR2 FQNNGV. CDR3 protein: CASSPEQGLGTAQFF. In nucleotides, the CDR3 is TGTGCCAGCAGCCCGGAACAGGGGCTGGGGACGGCGCAGTTCTTC.

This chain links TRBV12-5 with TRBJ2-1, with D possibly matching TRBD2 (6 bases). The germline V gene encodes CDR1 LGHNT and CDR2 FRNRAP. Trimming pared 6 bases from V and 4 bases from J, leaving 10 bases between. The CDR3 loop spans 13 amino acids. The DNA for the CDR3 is TGTGCTAGTGGGACAAGCGGGTACAATGAGCAGTTCTTC. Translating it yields CASGTSGYNEQFF.

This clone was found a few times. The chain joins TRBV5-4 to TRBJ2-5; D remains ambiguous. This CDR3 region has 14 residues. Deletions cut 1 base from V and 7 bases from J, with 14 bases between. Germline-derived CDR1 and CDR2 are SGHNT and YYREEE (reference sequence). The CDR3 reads CASSLPGFGGTQYF. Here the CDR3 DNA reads TGTGCCAGCAGCTTGCCCGGGTTTGGTGGGACCCAGTACTTC. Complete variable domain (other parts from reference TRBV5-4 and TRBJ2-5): ETGVTQSPTHLIKTRGQQVTLRCSSQSGHNTVSWYQQALGQGPQFIFQYYREEENGRGNFPPRFSGLQFPNYSSELNVNALELDDSALYLCASSLPGFGGTQYFGPGTRLLVL.

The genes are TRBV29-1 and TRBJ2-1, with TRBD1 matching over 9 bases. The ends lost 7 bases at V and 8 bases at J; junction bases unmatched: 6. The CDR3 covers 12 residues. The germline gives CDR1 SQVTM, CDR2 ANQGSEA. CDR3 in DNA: TGCAGCGGGGAATGGGACAGGGATGAGCAGTTCTTC. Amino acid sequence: CSGEWDRDEQFF.

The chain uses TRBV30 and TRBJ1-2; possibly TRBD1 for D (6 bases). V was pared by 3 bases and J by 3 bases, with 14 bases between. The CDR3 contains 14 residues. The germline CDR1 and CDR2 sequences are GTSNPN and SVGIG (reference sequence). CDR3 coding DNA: TGTGCCTGGAGCCCTCGGGGGCTTTACTATGGCTACACCTTC. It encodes CAWSPRGLYYGYTF.

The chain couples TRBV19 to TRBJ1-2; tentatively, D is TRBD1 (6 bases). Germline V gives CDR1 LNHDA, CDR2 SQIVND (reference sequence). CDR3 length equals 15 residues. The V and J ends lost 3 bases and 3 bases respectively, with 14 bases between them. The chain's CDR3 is CASSIGGGMDYGYTF. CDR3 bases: TGTGCCAGTAGTATCGGGGGGGGCATGGACTATGGCTACACCTTC.

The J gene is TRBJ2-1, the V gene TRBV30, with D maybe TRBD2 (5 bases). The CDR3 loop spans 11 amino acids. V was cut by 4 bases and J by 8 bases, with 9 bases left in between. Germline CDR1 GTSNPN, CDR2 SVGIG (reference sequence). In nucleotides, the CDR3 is TGTGCCTGGAAGAGGGCTTATGAGCAGTTCTTC. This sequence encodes CAWKRAYEQFF.

The DNA of the CDR3 is TGTGCCAGCAGCTCAACGGGGAACGACGAGCAGTACTTC. Translated: CASSSTGNDEQYF. V usage is TRBV6-1 and J usage is TRBJ2-7; D may be TRBD2 (5 bases). Trimming left V 6 bases short and J 5 bases short, with 14 bases between. There are 13 residues in the CDR3. Germline CDR1 and CDR2: MNHNS and SASEGT.

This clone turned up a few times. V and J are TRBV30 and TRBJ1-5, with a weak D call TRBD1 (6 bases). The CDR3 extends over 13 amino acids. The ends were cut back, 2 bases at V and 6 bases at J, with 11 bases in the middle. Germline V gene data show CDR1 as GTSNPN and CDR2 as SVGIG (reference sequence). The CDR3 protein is CAWSRGTAQPQHF. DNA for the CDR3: TGTGCCTGGAGTAGGGGGACTGCTCAGCCCCAGCATTTT.

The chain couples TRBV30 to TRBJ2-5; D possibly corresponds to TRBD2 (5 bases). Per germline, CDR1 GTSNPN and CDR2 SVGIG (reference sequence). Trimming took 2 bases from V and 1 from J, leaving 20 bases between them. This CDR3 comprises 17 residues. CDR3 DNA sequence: TGTGCCTGGAGTTACCGCGCCGGGAATCCCACCCAAGAGACCCAGTACTTC. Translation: CAWSYRAGNPTQETQYF.

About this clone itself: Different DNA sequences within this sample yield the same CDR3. CDR3 sequence: CASSRGTDTQYF. The CDR3 DNA is TGTGCCAGCAGCCGTGGGACAGATACGCAGTATTTT. This chain uses TRBV7-9 with TRBJ2-3; D gene uncertain. V shed 5 bases and J shed 3 bases, with 6 bases lying between them. This CDR3 region has 12 residues. The germline gives CDR1 SEHNR, CDR2 FQNEAQ (reference sequence).

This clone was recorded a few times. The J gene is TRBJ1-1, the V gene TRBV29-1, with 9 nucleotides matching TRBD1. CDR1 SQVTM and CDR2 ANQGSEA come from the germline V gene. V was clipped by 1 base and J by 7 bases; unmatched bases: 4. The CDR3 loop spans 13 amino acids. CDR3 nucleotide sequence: TGCAGCGTTGAAGGACAGGGGGGGTATGAAGCTTTCTTT. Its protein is CSVEGQGGYEAFF.

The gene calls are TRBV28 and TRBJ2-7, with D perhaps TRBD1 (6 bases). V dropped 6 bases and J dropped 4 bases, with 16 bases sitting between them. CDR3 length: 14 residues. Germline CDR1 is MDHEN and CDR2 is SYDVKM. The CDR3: CASRPGQLPYEQYF. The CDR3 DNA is TGTGCCAGCAGGCCTGGACAGCTTCCTTACGAGCAGTACTTC. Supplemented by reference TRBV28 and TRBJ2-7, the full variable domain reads DVKVTQSSRYLVKRTGEKVFLECVQDMDHENMFWYRQDPGLGLRLIYFSYDVKMKEKGDIPEGYSVSREKKERFSLILESASTNQTSMYLCASRPGQLPYEQYFGPGTRLTVT.

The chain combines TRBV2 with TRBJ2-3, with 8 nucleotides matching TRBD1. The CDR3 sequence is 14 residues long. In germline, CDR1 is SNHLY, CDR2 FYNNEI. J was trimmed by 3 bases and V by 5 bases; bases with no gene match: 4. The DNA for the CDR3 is TGTGCCAGCAGTTGGCAGGGGGCAACAGATACGCAGTATTTT. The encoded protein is CASSWQGATDTQYF.

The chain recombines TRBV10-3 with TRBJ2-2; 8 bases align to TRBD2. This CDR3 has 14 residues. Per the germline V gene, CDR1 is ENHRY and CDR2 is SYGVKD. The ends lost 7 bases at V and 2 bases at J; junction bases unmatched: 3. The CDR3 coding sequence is TGTGCCATCAAGGGGACTAGTAACACCGGGGAGCTGTTTTTT. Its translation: CAIKGTSNTGELFF.

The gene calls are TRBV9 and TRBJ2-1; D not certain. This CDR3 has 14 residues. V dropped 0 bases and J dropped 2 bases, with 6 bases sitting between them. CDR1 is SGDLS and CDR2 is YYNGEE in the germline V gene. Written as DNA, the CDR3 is TGTGCCAGCAGCGTAGGACCCACCTACAATGAGCAGTTCTTC. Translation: CASSVGPTYNEQFF.